The subject of this entry is one T cell receptor (beta chain). Its antigen is not known. The data are from a study of cytomegalovirus exposure and HLA in healthy donors. Study-level points and caveats: Investigators reported 150 to 200 TCR beta chains as tied to cytomegalovirus. CMV antigen specificity of a few CMV-associated chains was confirmed in vitro. At a 0.05 false discovery rate, a later analysis found about 17,000 TCR beta sequences to be associated with HLA alleles. Later on, analysis showed that most CMV-associated TCR beta chains appeared to be HLA-restricted.

Germline V gene lookup returns CDR1 MGHRA and CDR2 YSYEKL. V was pared by 1 base and J by 0 bases, with 7 bases between. The CDR3 consists of 16 residues. Primers: 60 Vbeta forward and 13 Jbeta reverse. Generated by immunoSEQ multiplex PCR, the TCRdb table keeps only in-frame clones and is missing some. The sample comprises 100,000 to 150,000 clones, approximately 87% of which are singletons, and around 19% rests with the top ten. The J gene is TRBJ2-6, the V gene TRBV4-1; tentatively, D is TRBD1 (5 bases). The sample comprised PBMCs. The receptor was derived from a young man in good health and CMV-seropositive. The CDR3 region has the DNA TGCGCCAGCAGCCAAGGGGGCAACTCTGGGGCCAACGTCCTGACTTTC. Translating it yields CASSQGGNSGANVLTF.